Included here is one TCR beta chain sequence, with context. This clone was observed a handful of times. This receptor's antigen is unknown. No base quality information exists; no much larger clone differs at one position. The sample's time point label, in plain terms: cells obtained before transplantation from donor or recipient. CD3+CD4+ and CD3+CD8+ populations were FACS-sorted from unstimulated pre-transplant donor and recipient cells taken from spleen or lymph nodes. V trim: 8 bases; J trim: 9 bases; unmatched bases: 7. For CDR1 and CDR2, the germline V gene lists MGHDK and SYGVNS. There are 11 amino acids in the CDR3, from cysteine to phenylalanine inclusive. Kept here is only the CDR3 DNA, which spans 33 bases and is read in frame from base 1. The protocol used for the library was the immunoSEQ multiplex PCR assay. For most patients, genomic DNA was isolated with the Qiagen DNeasy Blood and Tissue Kit and sent frozen to Adaptive Biotechnologies for TCR sequencing. Adaptive Biotechnologies carried out high-throughput TCR-beta CDR3 sequencing of genomic DNA for most patients. As for the original processing: TCR sequencing data were retrieved from Adaptive's ImmunoSEQ software for some 19 patients, whereas three other patients were processed with MiXCR and VDJtools. To correct CD4 versus CD8 sorting errors, sequences present in both subsets at a frequency ratio below 5:1 were removed. CDR3 nucleotide sequences shared between donor and recipient were removed because their origin could not be assigned. At least 2-fold expansion over unstimulated cells and a minimum CFSE-low frequency of 0.002% (template counts) or 0.001% (read counts) were required for clones to be classified as alloreactive. A clone was considered mappable if detected in the sequenced pre-transplant spleen, lymph node, or MLR CFSE-low populations of the donor or recipient. Cumulative frequency of alloreactive clones was calculated as a percentage of all sequences weighted by copy number. Here the immuneACCESS table is served through TCRdb, limited to in-frame sequences with V and J called. Missing clones are a known gap in these copies; in checked studies unresolved V genes cover under half, and the rest lacks a known reason. V and J calls and clone size are those listed in that table; D and trimming were worked out from the DNA. The sample profile shows approximately 97,000 clones; around 92% of them were found once. The ten most abundant clones make up over 0.06% of the sample.

This sample was taken from a study of graft-versus-host responses after intestinal transplantation (dated by TCRdb to about 2021). Concerning the study at large: The transplants that recipients got were multivisceral, liver-intestinal, or isolated intestinal. Every recipient was given anti-thymocyte globulin induction, then maintenance tacrolimus and steroids for 2 to 3 years. Bulk TCR-beta CDR3 sequencing was used to track graft-versus-host and host-versus-graft alloreactive T cell clones in the graft, circulation and bone marrow after intestinal transplantation. To identify alloreactive clones, pre-transplant mixed lymphocyte reaction products were sequenced and compared with unstimulated pre-transplant donor and recipient T cells. A cohort of 24 intestinal transplant recipients, including one retransplant, was enrolled, and a few patients lacking pretransplant specimens were excluded. Donor T cell macrochimerism was defined as a peak of at least 4% donor T cells among recipient peripheral blood mononuclear cells. Rather than being sequenced by the commercial service, samples from three later patients were sequenced in-house on an Illumina MiSeq and processed with MiXCR.

Results and caveats for the whole study, not just this receptor: Early after transplant, peak levels of circulating GvH clones were associated with declines in HvG clones. GvH clones were detected in recipient bone marrow, and some appeared earlier in ileal mucosa or blood, consistent with an intestinal mucosal origin. Conclusions were limited by the relatively low number and heterogeneity of intestinal transplant patients. In patients with donor T cell macrochimerism, the allografts had high GvH to HvG T cell clonal ratios.

This TCR came from a human donor who was the organ donor for an intestinal transplant. The material was unstimulated CD8+ T cells sorted from spleen or lymph node cells, obtained before transplant. Here the chain combines TRBV25-1 and TRBJ2-7, and TRBD1 aligns with 7 junction nucleotides. The CDR3 is CASQDREGQYF. The DNA is TGTGCCAGCCAAGACAGGGAAGGGCAGTACTTC.